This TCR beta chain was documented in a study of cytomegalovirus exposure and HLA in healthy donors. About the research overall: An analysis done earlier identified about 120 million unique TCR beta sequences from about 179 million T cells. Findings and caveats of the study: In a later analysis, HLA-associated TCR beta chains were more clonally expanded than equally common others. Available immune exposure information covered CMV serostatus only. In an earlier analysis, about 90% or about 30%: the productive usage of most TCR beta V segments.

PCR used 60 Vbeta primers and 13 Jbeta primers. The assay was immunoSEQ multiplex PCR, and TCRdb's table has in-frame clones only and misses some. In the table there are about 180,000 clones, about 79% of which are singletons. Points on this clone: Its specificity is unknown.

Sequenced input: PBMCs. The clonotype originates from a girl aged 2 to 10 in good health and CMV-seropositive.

The CDR3: CAWRDRTGVTDTQYF. CDR3 in DNA: TGTGCCTGGAGGGACCGGACAGGGGTGACAGATACGCAGTATTTT. The chain has TRBV30 and TRBJ2-3, with 9 positions matching TRBD1. This CDR3 contains 15 residues. CDR1 and CDR2 from the germline V gene are GTSNPN and SVGIG (reference sequence). Trimming took 3 bases from V and 3 from J; bases not matched to a gene: 7.